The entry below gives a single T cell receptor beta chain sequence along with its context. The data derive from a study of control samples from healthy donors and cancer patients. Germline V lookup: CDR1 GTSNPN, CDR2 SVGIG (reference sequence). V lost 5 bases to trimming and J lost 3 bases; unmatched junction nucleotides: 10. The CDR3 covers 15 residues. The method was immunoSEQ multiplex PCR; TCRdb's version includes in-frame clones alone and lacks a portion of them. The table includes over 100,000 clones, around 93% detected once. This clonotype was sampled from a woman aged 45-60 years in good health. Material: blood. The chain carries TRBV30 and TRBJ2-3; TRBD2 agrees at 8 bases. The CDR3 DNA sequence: TGTGCCTGGGCTTGGGGCGGGGGGTCTACAGATACGCAGTATTTT. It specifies CAWAWGGGSTDTQYF.